Below, 5 T cell receptor beta chains from the same sample are listed, as sequenced in a study of radiation and T cells in renal cell carcinoma. This table comes from immunoSEQ multiplex PCR, and its TCRdb copy is limited to in-frame clones, with some not included. The data hold 130,000 to 150,000 clones, with approximately 91% observed a single time. Indicated time point: baseline pretreatment blood. The treatment is: 15 Gy SBRT to primary tumor, nephrectomy 4 weeks later. Specimen: blood, collected from a patient whose treatment included radiotherapy and nephrectomy. All receptors come from a woman aged 50 to 60 with renal cell carcinoma.

This chain joins TRBV6-5 and TRBJ1-2; D gene uncertain. V was trimmed by 5 bases and J by 4 bases, leaving 11 bases between them. The CDR3 is made up of 13 amino acids. CDR1 and CDR2 (germline): MNHEY, SVGAGI. Written as DNA, the CDR3 is TGTGCCAGCAGTGAAAGAACTGTCTATGGCTACACCTTC. Translation gives CASSERTVYGYTF.

The CDR3 DNA follows: TGTGCCAGCAGCTTCGACAGGGGGCGGACTGAAGCTTTCTTT. Its translation is CASSFDRGRTEAFF. The chain combines TRBV7-6 with TRBJ1-1; 10 bases map to TRBD1. Germline V CDR1 and CDR2: SGHVS, FNYEAQ. V shed 3 bases and J 5 bases; nucleotides not matched to a gene: 3. This CDR3 comprises 14 residues.

This clone was detected only once. The chain has TRBV7-8 and TRBJ2-7; D unclear. The CDR3 loop spans 15 amino acids. Germline V gives CDR1 SGHVS, CDR2 FQNEAQ. The V end lost 2 bases, the J end lost 3 bases, and 14 bases lay between the germline ends. CDR3 in amino acids: CASSLLRVRSYEQYF. In DNA, the CDR3 is TGTGCCAGCAGCTTATTAAGGGTCAGGAGCTACGAGCAGTACTTC.

The chain carries TRBV9 and TRBJ1-6; 10 nucleotides match TRBD1. The J segment lost 10 bases and the V segment lost 4 bases, leaving 5 bases of the junction unmatched. Germline V gene lookup returns CDR1 SGDLS and CDR2 YYNGEE. The CDR3 extends over 14 amino acids. In DNA form, the CDR3 reads TGTGCCAGCAGCACTGGGACAGGGGTGTCACCCCTCCACTTT. This sequence encodes CASSTGTGVSPLHF. The complete variable domain, with remaining parts taken from reference TRBV9 and TRBJ1-6, reads DSGVTQTPKHLITATGQRVTLRCSPRSGDLSVYWYQQSLDQGLQFLIQYYNGEERAKGNILERFSAQQFPDLHSELNLSSLELGDSALYFCASSTGTGVSPLHFGNGTRLTVT.

J is TRBJ1-2 and V is TRBV9; 7 bases line up with TRBD1. With 2 bases clipped from V and 3 bases from J, the junction kept 1 base outside the gene matches. The CDR3 consists of 13 residues. The germline CDR1 and CDR2 sequences are SGDLS and YYNGEE. The CDR3 coding sequence is TGTGCCAGCAGCGTCGGACAGGACTATGGCTACACCTTC. This translates into CASSVGQDYGYTF.